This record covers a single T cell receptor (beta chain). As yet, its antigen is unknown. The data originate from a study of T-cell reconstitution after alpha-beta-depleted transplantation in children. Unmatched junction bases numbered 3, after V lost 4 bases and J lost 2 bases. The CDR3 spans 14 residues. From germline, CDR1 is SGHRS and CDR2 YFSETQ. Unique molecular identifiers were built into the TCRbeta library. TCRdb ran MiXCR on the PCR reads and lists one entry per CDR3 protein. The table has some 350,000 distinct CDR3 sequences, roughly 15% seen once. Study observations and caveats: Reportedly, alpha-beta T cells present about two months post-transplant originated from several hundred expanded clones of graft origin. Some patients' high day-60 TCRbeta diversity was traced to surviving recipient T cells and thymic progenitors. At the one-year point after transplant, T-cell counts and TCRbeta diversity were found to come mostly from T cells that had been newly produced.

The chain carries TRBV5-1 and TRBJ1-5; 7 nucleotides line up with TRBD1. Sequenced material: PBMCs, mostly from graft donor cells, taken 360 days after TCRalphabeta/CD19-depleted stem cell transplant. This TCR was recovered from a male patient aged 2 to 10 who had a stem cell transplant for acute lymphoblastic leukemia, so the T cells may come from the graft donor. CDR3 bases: TGCGCCAGCAGCGGAGACAGGGGCAATCAGCCCCAGCATTTT. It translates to CASSGDRGNQPQHF.